Listed below are T cell receptor beta chains from one sample, sequenced in a study of human T cells and chemical hapten exposure. TCRdb reanalysed the RACE reads using MiXCR and keeps one entry per CDR3 protein. The sample contains roughly 34,000 distinct CDR3 sequences, about 6.3% of which appear only once. The source was whole blood, collected in connection with sensitization to the hapten diphenylcyclopropenone (DPC). These receptor sequences come from a woman aged 25 to 39 with alopecia areata. Some clones in this sample may be carry-over from other donors' samples. The CDR3 runs from the conserved cysteine through the conserved F or W. The order of the fields is J gene, V gene, clone size, D gene, CDR3 DNA, CDR3 protein. D genes are given only for firm matches. Size tells how often a clone was seen (once, few, many) or the class of an expanded clone, and some rows leave it out.

TRBJ2-3 TRBV7-2 few - TGTGCCAGCAGCTTAGCGGGCAGGGAGACAGATACGCAGTATTTT CASSLAGRETDTQYF
TRBJ2-2 TRBV20-1 few TRBD2 TGCAGTGCTAGACCGCTAGCGGGGTGGACCGGGGAGCTGTTTTTT CSARPLAGWTGELFF
TRBJ1-5 TRBV19 - TRBD1 TGTGCCAGTAGTATAGGAGGACAGGGAAGGACGGGCAATCAGCCCCAGCATTTT CASSIGGQGRTGNQPQHF
TRBJ2-7 TRBV9 few TRBD2 TGTGCCAGCAGCGTAGTGGAGGTGGGACTAGTGCCCTACGAGCAGTACTTC CASSVVEVGLVPYEQYF
TRBJ1-1 TRBV5-4 - TRBD1 TGTGCCAGCAGCTCCCGACAGGGGGCTTTGGCGAACACTGAAGCTTTCTTT CASSSRQGALANTEAFF
TRBJ1-1 TRBV7-8 many - TGTGCCAGCAGCCGCCGGCAGACCGTGAACACTGAAGCTTTCTTT CASSRRQTVNTEAFF
TRBJ2-6 TRBV27 many - TGTGCCAGCAGCCTGGGCAGGTGGTCTGGGGCCAACGTCCTGACTTTC CASSLGRWSGANVLTF
TRBJ2-3 TRBV18 many - TGTGCCAGCTCACCACAGGAGGAAGATACGCAGTATTTT CASSPQEEDTQYF
TRBJ1-1 TRBV7-2 few - TGTGCCAGCAGTTATTCGACCGCGAACACTGAAGCTTTCTTT CASSYSTANTEAFF
TRBJ1-1 TRBV7-2 few - TGTGCCAGCAGCTTAGCTGGGGGGAACACTGAAGCTTTCTTT CASSLAGGNTEAFF
TRBJ2-2 TRBV9 many - TGTGCCAGCAGCCCTGAGGAGGGGTCCTACACCGGGGAGCTGTTTTTT CASSPEEGSYTGELFF
TRBJ1-1 TRBV12-3/TRBV12-4 - - TGTGCCAGCAGTTTGCAGAGGTACACTGAAGCTTTCTTT CASSLQRYTEAFF
TRBJ2-5 TRBV13 many TRBD2 TGTGCCAGCAGCTCCCAAACGACTAGCGGTCTTTTCGAGACCCAGTACTTC CASSSQTTSGLFETQYF
TRBJ1-1 TRBV29-1 many TRBD1 TGCAGCGTTGATAAGAACAGGGGGGACACTGAAGCTTTCTTT CSVDKNRGDTEAFF
TRBJ2-3 TRBV7-9 many - TGTGCCAGCAGCTTAGGACAGAGCACAGATACGCAGTATTTT CASSLGQSTDTQYF
TRBJ2-3 TRBV14 - - TGTGCCAGCAGCCAAGGGGAATCTGGAACAGATACGCAGTATTTT CASSQGESGTDTQYF
TRBJ1-1 TRBV5-1 - TRBD1 TGCGCCAGCAGTAGGGGGACAGAGGCTGGTGAAGCTTTCTTT CASSRGTEAGEAFF
TRBJ2-7 TRBV6-5 - TRBD2 TGTGCCAGCAGTTACGTAGCGGGGGCTTTCTACGAGCAGTACTTC CASSYVAGAFYEQYF
TRBJ1-6 TRBV10-3 - TRBD1 TGTGCCATCAGAGAATTTACAGGGGAATCACCCCTCCACTTT CAIREFTGESPLHF
TRBJ2-5 TRBV7-2 - TRBD2 TGTGCCAGCAGCCGCGGACTTCTAGCGGGGGGGCAAGAGACCCAGTACTTC CASSRGLLAGGQETQYF
TRBJ1-2 TRBV7-2 many TRBD1 TGTGCCAGCAGCGCACAGGGGCGAGGCTATGGCTACACCTTC CASSAQGRGYGYTF
TRBJ2-1 TRBV6-1 - TRBD2 TGTGCCAGCAGTCGGCTAGCGGGGGTAATTTCGCAGTTCTTC CASSRLAGVISQFF
TRBJ1-2 TRBV5-1 few TRBD1 TGCGCCAGCAGTTCCCGGACAGGGGGAGGCTACACCTTC CASSSRTGGGYTF
TRBJ2-7 TRBV6-2/TRBV6-3 - - TGTGCCAGCACCAAGGGTAGATTCGAGCAGTACTTC CASTKGRFEQYF
TRBJ2-2 TRBV20-1 few - TGCAGTGCTAGCAAAGGGTTTGAAGTGGCCGGGGAGCTGTTTTTT CSASKGFEVAGELFF
TRBJ2-7 TRBV28 - TRBD1 TGTGCCAGCGCCCGCGACAGGGGATGGTACGAGCAGTACTTC CASARDRGWYEQYF
TRBJ2-1 TRBV9 few - TGTGCCAGCAGCGTAGTACGGGACATGAACAATGAGCAGTTCTTC CASSVVRDMNNEQFF
TRBJ2-6 TRBV2 few - TGTGCCAGCAGTGATCCTAGCTCTGGGGCCAACGTCCTGACTTTC CASSDPSSGANVLTF